This T cell receptor (beta chain) emerged from a study of blood T cells in healthy people across ages. General study findings and limits: Not knowing donor CMV status may have confounded expanded clonotype changes.

Sample-barcoded 5' priming and a J-beta primer mix drove a second PCR of about 7 to 12 cycles. One entry per CDR3 protein results from TCRdb running MiXCR on the 5' RACE reads. The sample yields 800,000 to 950,000 distinct CDR3 sequences, about 48% seen once. The CDR3 covers 17 residues. CDR1 ENHRY and CDR2 SYGVKD come from the germline V gene. V was trimmed by 4 bases and J by 1 base, leaving 16 bases between them. Concerning this clonotype itself: Its antigen is not known.

The V gene is TRBV10-3, the J gene TRBJ2-2; TRBD1 is a possible D gene (6 bases). Sequencing was performed on blood. The TCR sequence derives from a young man in good health. CDR3 sequence reads: CAISVSRGGQNTGELFF. DNA for the CDR3: TGTGCCATCAGTGTTTCTCGTGGGGGCCAGAACACCGGGGAGCTGTTTTTT.